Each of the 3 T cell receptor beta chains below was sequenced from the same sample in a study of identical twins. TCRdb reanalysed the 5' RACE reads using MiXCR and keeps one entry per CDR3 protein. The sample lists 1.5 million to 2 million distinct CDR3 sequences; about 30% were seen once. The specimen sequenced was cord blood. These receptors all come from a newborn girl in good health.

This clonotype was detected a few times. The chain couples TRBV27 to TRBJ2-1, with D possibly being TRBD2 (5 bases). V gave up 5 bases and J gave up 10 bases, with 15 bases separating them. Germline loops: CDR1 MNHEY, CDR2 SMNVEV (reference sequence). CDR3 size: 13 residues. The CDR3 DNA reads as TGTGCCAGCAGTCCGAGGGCGCAGAGCGAGCAGTTCTTC. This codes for CASSPRAQSEQFF.

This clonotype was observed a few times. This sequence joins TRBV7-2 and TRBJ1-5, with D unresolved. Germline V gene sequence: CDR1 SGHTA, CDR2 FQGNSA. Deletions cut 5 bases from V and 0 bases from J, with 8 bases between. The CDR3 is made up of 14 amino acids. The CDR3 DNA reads TGTGCCAGCAGCCGGGTCGGTAGCAATCAGCCCCAGCATTTT. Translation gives CASSRVGSNQPQHF.

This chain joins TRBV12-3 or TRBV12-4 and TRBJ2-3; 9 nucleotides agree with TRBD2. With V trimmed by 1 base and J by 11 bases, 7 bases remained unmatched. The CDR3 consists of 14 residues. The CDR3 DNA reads TGTGCCAGCAGTTTAGGGGGGCTAGCGGGGATGCAGTATTTT. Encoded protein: CASSLGGLAGMQYF.